These T cell receptor beta chains were read from a single sample in a study of shared clonotypes between healthy human individuals. Only in-frame clones appear in the TCRdb table, and some are missing; sequencing was by immunoSEQ multiplex PCR. The sample consists of over a million clones, 96% of them appearing once. The sequencing input was naive CD4+ T cells sorted from blood. The receptors shown here come from a man in his thirties or forties in good health. Each CDR3 is given with its conserved first and last residue. Each record gives: D gene, J gene, V gene, clone size, CDR3 DNA, CDR3 protein. A D gene is named only where the DNA matches it firmly. Expanded clones are given a class, and other clones once, few, many or no size at all.

>NA|TRBJ2-3|TRBV11-3|NA
TGTGCCAGCAGCTTAGGGACGGTCGCGGGCTGGTGGGGCACAGATACGCAGTATTTT
CASSLGTVAGWWGTDTQYF
>NA|TRBJ1-2|TRBV28|NA
TGTGCCAGCAGCTACGGGGCAGGGGACTATGGCTACACCTTC
CASSYGAGDYGYTF
>NA|TRBJ2-5|TRBV19|NA
TGTGCCAGGCTCCTGCGGGGGCGGAGGGAGACCCAGTACTTC
CARLLRGRRETQYF
>NA|TRBJ1-5|TRBV15|NA
TGTGCCACCAGCAGAGATCTGCCAGGTATTGAGCCCCAGCATTTT
CATSRDLPGIEPQHF
>NA|TRBJ1-2|TRBV15|NA
TGTGCCACCAGCAGACAGTTCTATGGCTACACCTTC
CATSRQFYGYTF
>TRBD2|TRBJ2-1|TRBV29-1|once
TGCAGCGTCACCCCTAGCGGGACCTCCTACAATGAGCAGTTCTTC
CSVTPSGTSYNEQFF
>TRBD2|TRBJ2-7|TRBV5-4|NA
TGTGCCAGCAGCCCCCAGGGACTAGCGGGAGGGTACGAGCAGTACTTC
CASSPQGLAGGYEQYF
>TRBD1|TRBJ2-7|TRBV6-1|NA
TGTGCCAGCAGTACCGGGACAGGAATATACGAGCAGTACTTC
CASSTGTGIYEQYF
>TRBD1|TRBJ2-7|TRBV5-1|NA
TGCGCCAGCAGCTCGTGGGACAGGGGAAACTACGAGCAGTACTTC
CASSSWDRGNYEQYF
>NA|TRBJ2-1|TRBV10-1|NA
TGCGCCAGCAGTGAGTCTGGCGGACTCTCCTACAATGAGCAGTTCTTC
CASSESGGLSYNEQFF
>NA|TRBJ1-1|TRBV11-2|NA
TGTGCCAGCAGCGAATACACTGAAGCTTTCTTT
CASSEYTEAFF
>TRBD2|TRBJ2-1|TRBV5-1|once
TGCGCCAGCCGGATAAGGACTAGCTTCTATGAGCAGTTCTTC
CASRIRTSFYEQFF
>NA|TRBJ2-6|TRBV27|NA
TGTGCCAGCAGTTTCCCTGGGGGGGCCGGGGCCAACGTCCTGACTTTC
CASSFPGGAGANVLTF
>NA|TRBJ2-7|TRBV7-2|once
TGTGCCAGCAGCTTAACCACCTGGGCCTACGAGCAGTACTTC
CASSLTTWAYEQYF
>NA|TRBJ2-4|TRBV11-3|NA
TGTGCCAGCAGCACCAGATTTGGGAACATTCAGTACTTC
CASSTRFGNIQYF
>NA|TRBJ2-2|TRBV7-2|NA
TGTGCCAGCAGCTTCAATGCTAGGGGTACCGGGGAGCTGTTTTTT
CASSFNARGTGELFF
>NA|TRBJ1-5|TRBV20-1|NA
TGCAGTGCTAGTCTAGGTCAGCCCCAGCATTTT
CSASLGQPQHF
>NA|TRBJ2-2|TRBV4-3|NA
TGCGCCAGCAGCCAAGATCCAGGACTGAACACCGGGGAGCTGTTTTTT
CASSQDPGLNTGELFF
>NA|TRBJ1-1|TRBV7-9|NA
TGTGCCAGCAGCTCCCGTCGTCAGGCTGAAGCTTTCTTT
CASSSRRQAEAFF
>NA|TRBJ1-2|TRBV9|NA
TGTGCCAGCAGCGTCGCCGGGACCACTTTCTATGGCTACACCTTC
CASSVAGTTFYGYTF
>NA|TRBJ1-5|TRBV6-5|once
TGTGCCAGCAGTTACGGTAGCAATCAGCCCCAGCATTTT
CASSYGSNQPQHF
>NA|TRBJ1-1|TRBV7-6|NA
TGTGCCAGCAGCTTAGCCGCAAAGCCCAACACTGAAGCTTTCTTT
CASSLAAKPNTEAFF
>NA|TRBJ2-1|TRBV7-9|NA
TGTGCCAGCAGCTCTGCGGGCGGACTCTTCAATGAGCAGTTCTTC
CASSSAGGLFNEQFF
>NA|TRBJ1-2|TRBV27|NA
TGTGCCAGCAGTTTATCGGGACTCTACTATGGCTACACCTTC
CASSLSGLYYGYTF
>NA|TRBJ1-1|TRBV11-2|NA
TGTGCCAGCAGCTTAGTTGAGGGGGACACTGAAGCTTTCTTT
CASSLVEGDTEAFF
>NA|TRBJ2-2|TRBV5-1|NA
TGCGCCAGCAGCTTGTTTACTCAGTCGGGGACAAAAACCGGGGAGCTGTTTTTT
CASSLFTQSGTKTGELFF
>NA|TRBJ1-4|TRBV2|NA
TGTGCCAGCAGCTCACCCCCGGGTGAAATTTTTTTT
CASSSPPGEIFF
>NA|TRBJ2-1|TRBV27|NA
TGTGCCAGCAGTCGCGGTGGGGATGAGCAGTTCTTC
CASSRGGDEQFF
>NA|TRBJ2-3|TRBV18|NA
TGTGCCAGCTCACCAAACCCAGATACGCAGTATTTT
CASSPNPDTQYF
>NA|TRBJ1-5|TRBV5-4|NA
TGTGCCAGCAGCTTGGGGGTGGGCTATCAGCCCCAGCATTTT
CASSLGVGYQPQHF
>NA|TRBJ2-1|TRBV5-1|NA
TGCGCCAGCAGCTTGGGGGTCAGCCAGAATGAGCAGTTCTTC
CASSLGVSQNEQFF
>NA|TRBJ2-7|TRBV7-8|NA
TGTGCCAGCAGCTTAGCACGCCTAGCGTCCCACGAGCAGTACTTC
CASSLARLASHEQYF
>TRBD1|TRBJ2-7|TRBV7-3|NA
TGTGCCAGCAGCCAAGGGACAGGGAGGACCTACGAGCAGTACTTC
CASSQGTGRTYEQYF
>NA|TRBJ2-7|TRBV29-1|NA
TGCAGCGTTGACAAGGGGTCCTACGAGCAGTACTTC
CSVDKGSYEQYF
>TRBD1|TRBJ2-1|TRBV5-1|NA
TGCGCCAGCAGCCGTCAACCCGGGACAGGATCCTACAATGAGCAGTTCTTC
CASSRQPGTGSYNEQFF
>NA|TRBJ2-7|TRBV19|NA
TGTGCCAGTAGTGTTTCTGCGAACTACGAGCAGTACTTC
CASSVSANYEQYF
>TRBD1|TRBJ2-5|TRBV2|NA
TGTGCCAGCAGTGAGACAGGGGTTGGGGAGACCCAGTACTTC
CASSETGVGETQYF